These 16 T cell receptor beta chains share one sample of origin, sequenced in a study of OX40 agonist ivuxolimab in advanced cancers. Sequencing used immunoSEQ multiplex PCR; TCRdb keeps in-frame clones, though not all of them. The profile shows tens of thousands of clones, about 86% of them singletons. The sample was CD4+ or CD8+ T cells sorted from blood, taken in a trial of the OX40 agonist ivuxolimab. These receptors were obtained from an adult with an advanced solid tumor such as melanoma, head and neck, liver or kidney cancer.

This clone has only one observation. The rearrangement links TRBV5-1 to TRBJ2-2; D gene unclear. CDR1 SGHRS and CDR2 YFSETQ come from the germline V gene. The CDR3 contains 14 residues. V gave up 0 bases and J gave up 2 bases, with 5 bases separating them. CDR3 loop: CASSLDYNTGELFF. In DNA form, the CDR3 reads TGCGCCAGCAGCTTGGACTACAACACCGGGGAGCTGTTTTTT.

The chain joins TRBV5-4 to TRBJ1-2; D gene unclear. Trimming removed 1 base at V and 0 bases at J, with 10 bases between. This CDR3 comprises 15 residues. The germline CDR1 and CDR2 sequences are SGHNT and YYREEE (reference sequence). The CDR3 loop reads CASSLKVGANYGYTF. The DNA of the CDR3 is TGTGCCAGCAGCTTGAAGGTGGGAGCTAACTATGGCTACACCTTC.

CDR3 residues: CASSLAVWGMNTEAFF. The CDR3, as DNA: TGTGCCAGCAGCTTAGCGGTTTGGGGAATGAACACTGAAGCTTTCTTT. The chain links TRBV11-2 to TRBJ1-1; D not certain. The length of the CDR3 is 16 residues. Germline CDR1 and CDR2: SGHAT and FQNNGV. Trimming left V 1 base short and J 0 bases short, with 12 bases between.

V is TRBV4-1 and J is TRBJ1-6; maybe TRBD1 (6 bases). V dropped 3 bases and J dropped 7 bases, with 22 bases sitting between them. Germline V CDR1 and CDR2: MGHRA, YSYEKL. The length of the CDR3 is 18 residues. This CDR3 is CASSHSPLRARGNSPLHF. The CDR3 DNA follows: TGCGCCAGCAGCCACTCCCCCCTCCGGGCCAGGGGAAATTCACCCCTCCACTTT.

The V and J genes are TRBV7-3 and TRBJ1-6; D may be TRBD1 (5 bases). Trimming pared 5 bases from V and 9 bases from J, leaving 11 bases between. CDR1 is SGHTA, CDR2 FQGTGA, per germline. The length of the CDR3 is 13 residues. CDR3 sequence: CASSKQDGSPLHF. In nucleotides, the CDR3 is TGTGCCAGCAGCAAACAGGACGGTTCACCCCTCCACTTT. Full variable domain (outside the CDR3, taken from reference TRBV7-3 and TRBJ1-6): GAGVSQTPSNKVTEKGKYVELRCDPISGHTALYWYRQSLGQGPEFLIYFQGTGAADDSGLPNDRFFAVRPEGSVSTLKIQRTERGDSAVYLCASSKQDGSPLHFGNGTRLTVT.

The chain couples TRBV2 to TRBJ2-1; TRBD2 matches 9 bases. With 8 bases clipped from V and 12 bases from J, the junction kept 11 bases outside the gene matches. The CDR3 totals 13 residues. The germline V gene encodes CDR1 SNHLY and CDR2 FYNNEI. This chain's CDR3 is CASSAASGALQFF. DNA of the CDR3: TGTGCCAGCTCGGCGGCTAGCGGGGCCCTGCAGTTCTTC.

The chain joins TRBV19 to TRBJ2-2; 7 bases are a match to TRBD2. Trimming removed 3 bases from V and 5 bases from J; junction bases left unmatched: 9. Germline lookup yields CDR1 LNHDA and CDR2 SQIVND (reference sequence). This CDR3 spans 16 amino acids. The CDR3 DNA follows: TGTGCCAGTAGTATGAAGCAGGGAGGGTGGACCGGGGAGCTGTTTTTT. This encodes CASSMKQGGWTGELFF. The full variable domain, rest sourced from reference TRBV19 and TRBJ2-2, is DGGITQSPKYLFRKEGQNVTLSCEQNLNHDAMYWYRQDPGQGLRLIYYSQIVNDFQKGDIAEGYSVSREKKESFPLTVTSAQKNPTAFYLCASSMKQGGWTGELFFGEGSRLTVL.

The CDR3: CASSSRLAGGVETQYF. As DNA, the CDR3 is TGTGCCAGCAGTTCCAGGCTAGCGGGGGGAGTAGAGACCCAGTACTTC. This chain links TRBV11-2 with TRBJ2-5, with 11 bases lining up with TRBD2. CDR3 length: 16 residues. Germline CDR1 and CDR2: SGHAT and FQNNGV. The trim removed 6 bases at V and 4 bases at J, leaving 10 bases unmatched. The entire variable domain, with the rest obtained from reference TRBV11-2 and TRBJ2-5, is as follows: EAGVAQSPRYKIIEKRQSVAFWCNPISGHATLYWYQQILGQGPKLLIQFQNNGVVDDSQLPKDRFSAERLKGVDSTLKIQPAKLEDSAVYLCASSSRLAGGVETQYFGPGTRLLVL.

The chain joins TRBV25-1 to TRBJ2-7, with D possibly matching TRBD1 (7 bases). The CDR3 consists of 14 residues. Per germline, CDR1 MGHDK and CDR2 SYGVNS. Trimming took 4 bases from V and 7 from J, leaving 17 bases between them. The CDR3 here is CASSAGGRTEEQYF. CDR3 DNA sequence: TGTGCCAGCAGTGCAGGGGGGCGAACGGAGGAGCAGTACTTC.

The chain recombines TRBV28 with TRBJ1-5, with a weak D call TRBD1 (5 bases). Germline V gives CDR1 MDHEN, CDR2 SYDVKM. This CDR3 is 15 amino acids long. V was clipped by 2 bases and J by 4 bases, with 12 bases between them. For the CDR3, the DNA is TGTGCCAGCAGTTTAGGGCGACAGAATAATCAGCCCCAGCATTTT. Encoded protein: CASSLGRQNNQPQHF.

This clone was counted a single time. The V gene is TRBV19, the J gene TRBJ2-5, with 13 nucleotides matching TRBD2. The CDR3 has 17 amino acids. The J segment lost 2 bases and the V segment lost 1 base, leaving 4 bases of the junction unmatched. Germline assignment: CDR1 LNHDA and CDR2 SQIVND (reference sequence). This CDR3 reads CASSIVPTSGGQETQYF. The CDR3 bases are TGTGCCAGTAGTATAGTCCCGACTAGCGGGGGGCAAGAGACCCAGTACTTC.

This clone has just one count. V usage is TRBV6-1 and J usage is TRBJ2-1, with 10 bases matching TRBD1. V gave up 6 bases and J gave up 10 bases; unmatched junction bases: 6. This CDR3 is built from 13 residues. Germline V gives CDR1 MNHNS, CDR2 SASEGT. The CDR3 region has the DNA TGTGCCAGCAGAGTCAGGGACAGGGGAGAGCAGTTCTTC. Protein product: CASRVRDRGEQFF.

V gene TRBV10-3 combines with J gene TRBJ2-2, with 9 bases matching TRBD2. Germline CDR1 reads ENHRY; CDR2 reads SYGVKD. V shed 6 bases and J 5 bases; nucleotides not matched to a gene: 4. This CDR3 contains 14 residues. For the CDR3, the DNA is TGTGCCATCAGAGCGGGGGGCCGAACCGGGGAGCTGTTTTTT. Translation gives CAIRAGGRTGELFF.

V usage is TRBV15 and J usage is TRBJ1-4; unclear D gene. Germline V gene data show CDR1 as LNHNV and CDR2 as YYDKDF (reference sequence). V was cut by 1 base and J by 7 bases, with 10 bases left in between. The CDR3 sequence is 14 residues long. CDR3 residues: CATSRGRVSEKLFF. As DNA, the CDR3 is TGTGCCACCAGCAGAGGGAGGGTTAGTGAAAAACTGTTTTTT.

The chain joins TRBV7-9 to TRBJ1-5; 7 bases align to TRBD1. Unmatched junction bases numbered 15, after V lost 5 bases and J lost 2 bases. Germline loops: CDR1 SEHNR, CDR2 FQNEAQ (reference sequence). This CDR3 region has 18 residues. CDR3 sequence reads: CASSPYGGQGVGNQPQHF. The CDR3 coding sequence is TGTGCCAGCAGCCCCTATGGGGGGCAGGGGGTTGGCAATCAGCCCCAGCATTTT.

The CDR3 loop is CASSLNRQETQYF. CDR3 in DNA: TGTGCCAGCAGCTTAAACCGCCAAGAGACCCAGTACTTC. The rearrangement joins TRBV7-3 to TRBJ2-5; no clear D gene. Germline CDR1 and CDR2: SGHTA and FQGTGA. The CDR3 has 13 residues. V dropped 1 base and J dropped 1 base, with 4 bases sitting between them.